Below are 12 T cell receptor beta chains sequenced from a single sample in a study of blood T cell repertoires in COVID-19. Profiling relied on immunoSEQ multiplex PCR, and the TCRdb table lists in-frame clones only, not all of them. Of around 100,000 clones in the sample, about 90% were seen once. Sequences were obtained from peripheral blood. These receptors all stem from a human donor with active COVID-19. The donor label of this sample is uncertain.

The rearrangement uses TRBV11-3 and TRBJ2-7; 8 bases match TRBD1. This CDR3 region has 16 residues. From germline, CDR1 is SGHNT and CDR2 YENEEA. V was pared by 2 bases and J by 6 bases, with 12 bases of the junction left unmatched. The CDR3 sequence is CASSLNKWGQEGEQYF. CDR3 nucleotide sequence: TGTGCCAGCAGCTTAAATAAGTGGGGACAGGAGGGCGAGCAGTACTTC. Using reference TRBV11-3 and TRBJ2-7 for the parts outside the CDR3, the full variable domain is EAGVVQSPRYKIIEKKQPVAFWCNPISGHNTLYWYLQNLGQGPELLIRYENEEAVDDSQLPKDRFSAERLKGVDSTLKIQPAELGDSAVYLCASSLNKWGQEGEQYFGPGTRLTVT.

V gene TRBV24-1 combines with J gene TRBJ1-2; 9 nucleotides align to TRBD1. Per germline, CDR1 KGHDR and CDR2 SFDVKD. V trimming: 3 bases; J trimming: 8 bases; junction bases outside the gene matches: 6. CDR3 length: 14 amino acids. In DNA, the CDR3 is TGTGCCACCAGTGATGAGGACAGGGGCGGCGGCTACACCTTC. Protein sequence: CATSDEDRGGGYTF.

The chain employs TRBV7-2 and TRBJ2-2; 8 bases line up with TRBD1. From germline, CDR1 is SGHTA and CDR2 FQGNSA. The V gene end was trimmed by 0 bases and the J gene end by 4 bases; junction bases not matched to a gene: 7. The CDR3 loop spans 17 amino acids. In nucleotides, the CDR3 is TGTGCCAGCAGCTTAGCCCCAGGGGGCGCGGGCACCGGGGAGCTGTTTTTT. This translates into CASSLAPGGAGTGELFF.

The chain carries TRBV11-2 and TRBJ2-1; a possible D gene is TRBD1 (5 bases). The CDR3 is made up of 13 amino acids. The V end was cut by 4 bases, the J end by 7 bases, with 11 bases between. Germline V lookup: CDR1 SGHAT, CDR2 FQNNGV. The CDR3 loop reads CASSSRQRNEQFF. The DNA for the CDR3 is TGTGCCAGCAGCTCAAGACAGAGGAATGAGCAGTTCTTC.

The sample holds one count of this clone. V and J are TRBV4-1 and TRBJ2-1, with TRBD2 matching over 7 bases. The J segment lost 5 bases and the V segment lost 1 base, leaving 14 bases of the junction unmatched. This CDR3 spans 18 amino acids. Germline lookup yields CDR1 MGHRA and CDR2 YSYEKL. CDR3 nucleotides: TGCGCCAGCAGCCAAGCCCAGACGCGGGGGATCCCGCACAATGAGCAGTTCTTC. Amino acid sequence: CASSQAQTRGIPHNEQFF.

The CDR3 here is CASSPMPGQGVPGELFF. For the CDR3, the DNA is TGTGCCAGCAGTCCCATGCCGGGACAGGGCGTCCCCGGGGAGCTGTTTTTT. The chain recombines TRBV27 with TRBJ2-2; 9 bases line up with TRBD1. This CDR3 region has 17 residues. Unmatched junction bases numbered 13, after V lost 5 bases and J lost 6 bases. Germline CDR1 MNHEY, CDR2 SMNVEV (reference sequence).

The chain links TRBV12-3 or TRBV12-4 to TRBJ1-1, with D perhaps TRBD1 (5 bases). This CDR3 is 13 amino acids long. V lost 0 bases to trimming and J lost 11 bases, with 13 bases between them. CDR3 protein: CASSLAGVGGAFF. For the CDR3, the DNA is TGTGCCAGCAGTTTAGCTGGCGTGGGGGGGGCTTTCTTT.

V usage is TRBV9 and J usage is TRBJ1-1; 7 nucleotides align to TRBD1. This CDR3 is 14 amino acids long. From germline, CDR1 is SGDLS and CDR2 YYNGEE. Trimming removed 3 bases from V and 5 bases from J; junction bases left unmatched: 7. The CDR3 is CASSAGQEGTEAFF. The DNA for the CDR3 is TGTGCCAGCAGCGCCGGACAGGAGGGTACTGAAGCTTTCTTT.

This chain connects TRBV3-1 (or the pseudogene TRBV3-2) to TRBJ1-4; D not certain. Per germline, CDR1 LGHDT and CDR2 YNNKEL (reference sequence). This CDR3 spans 14 amino acids. Trimming removed 1 base from V and 5 bases from J, with 8 bases in between. Here the CDR3 DNA reads TGTGCCAGCAGCCAAGGGACTCAGAATGAAAAACTGTTTTTT. Its protein product is CASSQGTQNEKLFF.

This clone was picked up one time. This rearrangement joins TRBV2 to TRBJ1-6, with 9 bases aligning to TRBD1. The V and J ends lost 10 bases and 5 bases, in that order; junction bases with no gene match: 6. In germline, CDR1 is SNHLY, CDR2 FYNNEI. CDR3 size: 14 residues. CDR3 amino acids: CATTGGKNNSPLHF. DNA for the CDR3: TGTGCCACCACAGGGGGCAAGAATAATTCACCCCTCCACTTT.

The rearrangement joins TRBV5-1 to TRBJ2-7; 15 nucleotides agree with TRBD2. The V gene end was trimmed by 4 bases and the J gene end by 6 bases; junction bases not matched to a gene: 8. Germline V CDR1 and CDR2: SGHRS, YFSETQ. CDR3 size: 16 residues. The DNA for the CDR3 is TGCGCCAGCAGCATCGGACTAGCGGGGGGGTGGTTCGAGCAGTACTTC. Protein product: CASSIGLAGGWFEQYF.

This chain joins TRBV24-1 and TRBJ1-5, with D possibly TRBD1 on 5 matching bases. V lost 7 bases, J lost 0 bases, and 9 bases lay in between. CDR1 and CDR2 from the germline V gene are KGHDR and SFDVKD. CDR3 length: 14 residues. The CDR3 sequence: CATRDSYSNQPQHF. The CDR3 region has the DNA TGTGCCACCAGAGACAGTTATAGCAATCAGCCCCAGCATTTT.